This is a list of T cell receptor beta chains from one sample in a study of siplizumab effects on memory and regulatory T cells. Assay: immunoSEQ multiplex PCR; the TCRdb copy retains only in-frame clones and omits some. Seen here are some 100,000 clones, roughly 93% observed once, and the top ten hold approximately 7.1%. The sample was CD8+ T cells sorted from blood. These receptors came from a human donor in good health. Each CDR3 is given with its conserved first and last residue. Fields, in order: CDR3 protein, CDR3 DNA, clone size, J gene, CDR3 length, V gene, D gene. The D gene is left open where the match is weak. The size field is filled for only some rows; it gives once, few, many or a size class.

CDR3 protein: CASRGGRGIETQYF; CDR3 DNA: TGTGCCAGCAGGGGGGGCAGGGGGATAGAGACCCAGTACTTC; clone size: .; J gene: TRBJ2-5; CDR3 length: 14; V gene: TRBV27; D gene: .
CDR3 protein: CASSEGQVYSNQPQHF; CDR3 DNA: TGTGCCAGCAGTGAAGGACAGGTATATAGCAATCAGCCCCAGCATTTT; clone size: .; J gene: TRBJ1-5; CDR3 length: 16; V gene: TRBV6-1; D gene: .
CDR3 protein: CASSYRGTVYEQYF; CDR3 DNA: TGTGCCAGCAGCTACAGGGGGACAGTCTACGAGCAGTACTTC; clone size: .; J gene: TRBJ2-7; CDR3 length: 14; V gene: TRBV5-8; D gene: TRBD1
CDR3 protein: CASSESGFRSYEQYF; CDR3 DNA: TGTGCCAGCAGTGAATCGGGGTTTCGGTCCTACGAGCAGTACTTC; clone size: .; J gene: TRBJ2-7; CDR3 length: 15; V gene: TRBV6-1; D gene: .
CDR3 protein: CAISESGAPSSTDTQYF; CDR3 DNA: TGTGCCATCAGTGAGTCTGGGGCTCCATCTAGCACAGATACGCAGTATTTT; clone size: .; J gene: TRBJ2-3; CDR3 length: 17; V gene: TRBV10-3; D gene: .
CDR3 protein: CASSLTSGRVGGELFF; CDR3 DNA: TGTGCCAGCAGTCTTACTAGCGGGAGGGTCGGCGGGGAGCTGTTTTTT; clone size: .; J gene: TRBJ2-2; CDR3 length: 16; V gene: TRBV6-6; D gene: TRBD2
CDR3 protein: CASSLSGGGYTEAFF; CDR3 DNA: TGTGCCAGCAGCTTATCCGGGGGAGGGTACACTGAAGCTTTCTTT; clone size: .; J gene: TRBJ1-1; CDR3 length: 15; V gene: TRBV7-3; D gene: .
CDR3 protein: CASSIERGGYETQYF; CDR3 DNA: TGTGCCAGTAGTATAGAGCGGGGGGGCTATGAGACCCAGTACTTC; clone size: .; J gene: TRBJ2-5; CDR3 length: 15; V gene: TRBV19; D gene: TRBD2
CDR3 protein: CASSNKQGASYGYTF; CDR3 DNA: TGTGCCAGCAGCAACAAACAGGGGGCGAGCTATGGCTACACCTTC; clone size: .; J gene: TRBJ1-2; CDR3 length: 15; V gene: TRBV7-8; D gene: TRBD1
CDR3 protein: CASSQEPMNTEAFF; CDR3 DNA: TGCGCCAGCAGCCAAGAGCCGATGAACACTGAAGCTTTCTTT; clone size: few; J gene: TRBJ1-1; CDR3 length: 14; V gene: TRBV4-1; D gene: .
CDR3 protein: CASSYATGSPNEQFF; CDR3 DNA: TGTGCCAGCAGTTACGCCACAGGGTCCCCCAATGAGCAGTTCTTC; clone size: .; J gene: TRBJ2-1; CDR3 length: 15; V gene: TRBV6-5; D gene: .
CDR3 protein: CASSPEESAGANVLTF; CDR3 DNA: TGTGCCAGCTCCCCTGAGGAAAGTGCTGGGGCCAACGTCCTGACTTTC; clone size: .; J gene: TRBJ2-6; CDR3 length: 16; V gene: TRBV25-1; D gene: .
CDR3 protein: CASSQDRGVMGYGYTF; CDR3 DNA: TGCGCCAGCAGCCAAGATCGGGGGGTTATGGGCTATGGCTACACCTTC; clone size: .; J gene: TRBJ1-2; CDR3 length: 16; V gene: TRBV4-1; D gene: .
CDR3 protein: CASSIPDRGTEAFF; CDR3 DNA: TGTGCCAGTAGTATCCCCGACAGGGGCACTGAAGCTTTCTTT; clone size: .; J gene: TRBJ1-1; CDR3 length: 14; V gene: TRBV19; D gene: TRBD1
CDR3 protein: CATSRDRGYIYEQYF; CDR3 DNA: TGTGCCACCAGCAGAGATCGGGGGTACATCTACGAGCAGTACTTC; clone size: .; J gene: TRBJ2-7; CDR3 length: 15; V gene: TRBV15; D gene: .
CDR3 protein: CASSPGTGGNEQYF; CDR3 DNA: TGTGCCAGCAGTCCTGGGACAGGGGGCAACGAGCAGTACTTC; clone size: once; J gene: TRBJ2-7; CDR3 length: 14; V gene: TRBV27; D gene: TRBD1
CDR3 protein: CASSNRLAEETQYF; CDR3 DNA: TGTGCCAGCAGCAACCGACTAGCGGAAGAGACCCAGTACTTC; clone size: .; J gene: TRBJ2-5; CDR3 length: 14; V gene: TRBV13; D gene: TRBD2
CDR3 protein: CASRARLSSYNEQFF; CDR3 DNA: TGTGCCAGTAGGGCACGCCTTAGCTCCTACAATGAGCAGTTCTTC; clone size: .; J gene: TRBJ2-1; CDR3 length: 15; V gene: TRBV19; D gene: .
CDR3 protein: CASALGGSYNEQFF; CDR3 DNA: TGTGCCAGCGCCCTAGGCGGGTCTTACAATGAGCAGTTCTTC; clone size: .; J gene: TRBJ2-1; CDR3 length: 14; V gene: TRBV27; D gene: .
CDR3 protein: CASSFPGQGASEAFF; CDR3 DNA: TGTGCCAGCAGCTTTCCGGGACAGGGGGCGTCTGAAGCTTTCTTT; clone size: .; J gene: TRBJ1-1; CDR3 length: 15; V gene: TRBV11-1; D gene: TRBD1
CDR3 protein: CASRQGIAYEQYF; CDR3 DNA: TGTGCCAGCAGACAGGGCATAGCCTACGAGCAGTACTTC; clone size: .; J gene: TRBJ2-7; CDR3 length: 13; V gene: TRBV27; D gene: .
CDR3 protein: CAISDPTDDTEAFF; CDR3 DNA: TGTGCCATCAGTGACCCGACAGACGACACTGAAGCTTTCTTT; clone size: .; J gene: TRBJ1-1; CDR3 length: 14; V gene: TRBV10-3; D gene: .
CDR3 protein: CASTPGRANEQYF; CDR3 DNA: TGTGCCAGCACCCCGGGGAGGGCGAACGAGCAGTACTTC; clone size: .; J gene: TRBJ2-7; CDR3 length: 13; V gene: TRBV2; D gene: TRBD2
CDR3 protein: CASSWGRQGPLDEAFF; CDR3 DNA: TGTGCCAGCAGCTGGGGTCGACAGGGACCACTTGATGAAGCTTTCTTT; clone size: .; J gene: TRBJ1-1; CDR3 length: 16; V gene: TRBV5-4; D gene: TRBD1
CDR3 protein: CASSLGTGAGFSAYEQYF; CDR3 DNA: TGCGCCAGCAGCTTAGGAACGGGAGCCGGGTTCTCAGCCTACGAGCAGTACTTC; clone size: .; J gene: TRBJ2-7; CDR3 length: 18; V gene: TRBV5-1; D gene: .
CDR3 protein: CASSEGLAGRYSYNEQFF; CDR3 DNA: TGTGCCAGTAGTGAAGGACTAGCGGGCAGGTACTCCTACAATGAGCAGTTCTTC; clone size: .; J gene: TRBJ2-1; CDR3 length: 18; V gene: TRBV19; D gene: TRBD2
CDR3 protein: CASVREGLTDTQYF; CDR3 DNA: TGTGCCAGCGTGCGGGAGGGCCTTACAGATACGCAGTATTTT; clone size: .; J gene: TRBJ2-3; CDR3 length: 14; V gene: TRBV18; D gene: TRBD2
CDR3 protein: CASSQDRGRGGDTQYF; CDR3 DNA: TGCGCCAGCAGCCAAGATCGCGGGCGGGGCGGAGATACGCAGTATTTT; clone size: .; J gene: TRBJ2-3; CDR3 length: 16; V gene: TRBV4-1; D gene: .
CDR3 protein: CASTQLGTHGLAGGDEQFF; CDR3 DNA: TGTGCCAGCACCCAACTCGGGACCCATGGACTAGCGGGGGGAGATGAGCAGTTCTTC; clone size: .; J gene: TRBJ2-1; CDR3 length: 19; V gene: TRBV7-9; D gene: TRBD2
CDR3 protein: CASSSYRTSGRNTGELFF; CDR3 DNA: TGTGCCAGCAGCTCCTACCGGACTAGCGGGAGAAACACCGGGGAGCTGTTTTTT; clone size: .; J gene: TRBJ2-2; CDR3 length: 18; V gene: TRBV5-5; D gene: TRBD2
CDR3 protein: CASSLGTLNYGYTF; CDR3 DNA: TGTGCCAGCAGCCTAGGAACTCTAAACTATGGCTACACCTTC; clone size: .; J gene: TRBJ1-2; CDR3 length: 14; V gene: TRBV11-2; D gene: .
CDR3 protein: CAWTTGGPPYGYTF; CDR3 DNA: TGTGCCTGGACCACAGGGGGGCCCCCGTATGGCTACACCTTC; clone size: .; J gene: TRBJ1-2; CDR3 length: 14; V gene: TRBV30; D gene: TRBD1
CDR3 protein: CASSPDTEGYTF; CDR3 DNA: TGTGCCAGCAGTCCGGATACCGAAGGCTACACCTTC; clone size: few; J gene: TRBJ1-2; CDR3 length: 12; V gene: TRBV6-5; D gene: .
CDR3 protein: CASSHVAGTEAGELFF; CDR3 DNA: TGCGCCAGCAGCCACGTAGCAGGGACGGAAGCCGGGGAGCTGTTTTTT; clone size: .; J gene: TRBJ2-2; CDR3 length: 16; V gene: TRBV4-1; D gene: .
CDR3 protein: CASSPHTGSSMNIQYF; CDR3 DNA: TGTGCCAGCAGCCCACACACGGGTAGCTCAATGAACATTCAGTACTTC; clone size: .; J gene: TRBJ2-4; CDR3 length: 16; V gene: TRBV9; D gene: .
CDR3 protein: CASSQDADRRETQYF; CDR3 DNA: TGTGCCAGCAGCCAAGACGCGGACAGGCGGGAGACCCAGTACTTC; clone size: .; J gene: TRBJ2-5; CDR3 length: 15; V gene: TRBV4-2; D gene: TRBD1
CDR3 protein: CASRGGPTVNQPQHF; CDR3 DNA: TGTGCCAGCAGAGGGGGCCCGACAGTGAATCAGCCCCAGCATTTT; clone size: .; J gene: TRBJ1-5; CDR3 length: 15; V gene: TRBV6-5; D gene: TRBD1
CDR3 protein: CASSSTYRATNEKLFF; CDR3 DNA: TGTGCCAGCAGCTCCACCTACAGGGCAACTAATGAAAAACTGTTTTTT; clone size: .; J gene: TRBJ1-4; CDR3 length: 16; V gene: TRBV7-9; D gene: .
CDR3 protein: CASSFFFGGLAEETQYF; CDR3 DNA: TGTGCCAGCAGCTTTTTTTTCGGGGGGCTAGCGGAAGAGACCCAGTACTTC; clone size: .; J gene: TRBJ2-5; CDR3 length: 17; V gene: TRBV7-9; D gene: .
CDR3 protein: CASSLGAFGDSSYEQYF; CDR3 DNA: TGTGCCAGCAGCTTAGGGGCTTTCGGGGACAGCTCCTACGAGCAGTACTTC; clone size: .; J gene: TRBJ2-7; CDR3 length: 17; V gene: TRBV5-8; D gene: TRBD1
CDR3 protein: CASSLGLAGGSEQFF; CDR3 DNA: TGTGCCAGCAGCTTGGGTCTAGCGGGAGGGTCTGAGCAGTTCTTC; clone size: .; J gene: TRBJ2-1; CDR3 length: 15; V gene: TRBV5-8; D gene: TRBD2
CDR3 protein: CAWKSGGSYEQYF; CDR3 DNA: TGTGCCTGGAAGAGCGGGGGATCCTACGAGCAGTACTTC; clone size: .; J gene: TRBJ2-7; CDR3 length: 13; V gene: TRBV30; D gene: TRBD2
CDR3 protein: CASNGQEGVGGYTF; CDR3 DNA: TGTGCCAGCAACGGTCAAGAGGGAGTTGGTGGCTACACCTTC; clone size: .; J gene: TRBJ1-2; CDR3 length: 14; V gene: TRBV6-5; D gene: .
CDR3 protein: CASSEHNYGYTF; CDR3 DNA: TGTGCCAGCAGCGAGCACAACTATGGCTACACCTTC; clone size: .; J gene: TRBJ1-2; CDR3 length: 12; V gene: TRBV9; D gene: .
CDR3 protein: CASSAGGTSTDTQYF; CDR3 DNA: TGTGCCAGCAGCGCAGGGGGGACAAGCACAGATACGCAGTATTTT; clone size: .; J gene: TRBJ2-3; CDR3 length: 15; V gene: TRBV9; D gene: .
CDR3 protein: CASSQGEATSIMFF; CDR3 DNA: TGCGCCAGCAGCCAAGGAGAGGCGACTAGCATCATGTTCTTC; clone size: .; J gene: TRBJ2-1; CDR3 length: 14; V gene: TRBV4-3; D gene: TRBD2